This entry lists 2 T cell receptor beta chains sequenced from one sample in a study of T cell responses to AZD1222 COVID-19 vaccine. Sequenced by immunoSEQ multiplex PCR; TCRdb stores in-frame clones only, minus some. This table holds 150,000 to 200,000 clones, 92% found once. The specimen was peripheral blood, collected 28 days after the second AZD1222 dose. The receptors here all came from an adult who received the AZD1222 COVID-19 vaccine.

This chain connects TRBV11-2 to TRBJ2-2; 12 bases line up with TRBD2. The CDR3 extends over 18 amino acids. Germline assignment: CDR1 SGHAT and CDR2 FQNNGV. J lost 0 bases, V lost 2 bases, and 4 bases had no gene match. CDR3: CASSLSPSGRANTGELFF. CDR3 DNA: TGTGCCAGCAGCTTATCTCCTAGCGGGAGGGCGAACACCGGGGAGCTGTTTTTT.

The chain combines TRBV5-1 with TRBJ2-7, with D unclear. V lost 6 bases and J 0 bases, leaving 10 bases between the germline ends. Germline V lookup: CDR1 SGHRS, CDR2 YFSETQ. This CDR3 is 13 amino acids long. Here the CDR3 reads CASTLPGSYEQYF. Written as DNA, the CDR3 is TGCGCCAGCACCCTCCCAGGCTCCTACGAGCAGTACTTC.